This T cell receptor (beta chain) is drawn from a study of T-cell memory formation after mild COVID-19. Across the study: Largely donor-specific TCR clusters were found. Study-wide results and caveats: Day 15 to 85 contractors were CD4/CD8 balanced; later expanders leaned CD4+. CD4+ contracting clones lay mainly in CM and EM, CD8+ ones in EMRA. Nothing showed for sure that second-wave clones peaking on day 37 were SARS-CoV-2 specific.

Note on this clonotype: Its antigen is unidentified.

One entry per CDR3 protein results from TCRdb running MiXCR on the 5' RACE reads. Of 300,000 to 400,000 distinct CDR3 sequences listed, around 15% are singletons. The source is a man between 18 and 35 years old who had mild COVID-19 (a few samples of this study predate the infection). Cell type and time point are not known. The material sequenced was PBMCs or a T cell subset sorted from them (not recorded which).

The CDR3 region is CATSKDQATGELFF. The CDR3 DNA follows: TGTGCCACCAGCAAAGATCAGGCTACCGGGGAGCTGTTTTTT. This chain uses TRBV15 with TRBJ2-2, with D uncertain. The length of the CDR3 is 14 residues. Trimming cost V 4 bases and J 5 bases, with 11 bases left between them. The V gene's germline CDR1 is LNHNV and CDR2 YYDKDF (reference sequence).